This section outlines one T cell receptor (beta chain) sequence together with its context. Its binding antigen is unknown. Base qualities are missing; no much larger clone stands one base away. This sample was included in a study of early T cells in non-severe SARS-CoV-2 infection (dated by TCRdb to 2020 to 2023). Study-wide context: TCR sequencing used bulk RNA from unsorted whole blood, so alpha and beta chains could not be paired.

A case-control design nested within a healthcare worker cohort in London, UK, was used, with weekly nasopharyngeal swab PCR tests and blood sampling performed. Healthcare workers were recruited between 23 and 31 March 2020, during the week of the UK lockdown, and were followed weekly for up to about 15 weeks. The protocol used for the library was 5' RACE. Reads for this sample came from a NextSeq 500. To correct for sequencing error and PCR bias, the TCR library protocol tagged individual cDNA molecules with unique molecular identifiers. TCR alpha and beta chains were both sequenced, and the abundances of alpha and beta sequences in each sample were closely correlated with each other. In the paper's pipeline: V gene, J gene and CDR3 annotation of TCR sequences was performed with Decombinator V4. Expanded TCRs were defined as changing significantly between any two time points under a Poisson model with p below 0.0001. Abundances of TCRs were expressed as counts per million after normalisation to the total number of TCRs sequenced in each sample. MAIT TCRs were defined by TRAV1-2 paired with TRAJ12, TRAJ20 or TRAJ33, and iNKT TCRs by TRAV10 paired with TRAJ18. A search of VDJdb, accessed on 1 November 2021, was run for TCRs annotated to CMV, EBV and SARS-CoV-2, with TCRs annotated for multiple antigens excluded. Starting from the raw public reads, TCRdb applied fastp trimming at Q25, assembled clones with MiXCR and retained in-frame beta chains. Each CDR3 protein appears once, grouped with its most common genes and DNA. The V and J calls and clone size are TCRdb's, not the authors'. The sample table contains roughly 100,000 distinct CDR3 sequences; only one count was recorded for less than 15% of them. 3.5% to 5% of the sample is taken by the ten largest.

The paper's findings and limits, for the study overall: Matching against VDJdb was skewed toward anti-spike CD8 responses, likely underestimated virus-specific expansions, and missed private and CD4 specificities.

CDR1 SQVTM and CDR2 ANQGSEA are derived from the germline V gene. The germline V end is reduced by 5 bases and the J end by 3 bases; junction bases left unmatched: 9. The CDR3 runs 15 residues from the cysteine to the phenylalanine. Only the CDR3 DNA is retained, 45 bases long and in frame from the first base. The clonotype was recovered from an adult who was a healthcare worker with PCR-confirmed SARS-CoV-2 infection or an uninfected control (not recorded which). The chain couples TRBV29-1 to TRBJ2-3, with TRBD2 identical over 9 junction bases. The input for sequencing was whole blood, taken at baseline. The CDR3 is CSVTPGGRATDTQYF. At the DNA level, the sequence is TGCAGCGTTACCCCCGGCGGGAGGGCAACAGATACGCAGTATTTT.